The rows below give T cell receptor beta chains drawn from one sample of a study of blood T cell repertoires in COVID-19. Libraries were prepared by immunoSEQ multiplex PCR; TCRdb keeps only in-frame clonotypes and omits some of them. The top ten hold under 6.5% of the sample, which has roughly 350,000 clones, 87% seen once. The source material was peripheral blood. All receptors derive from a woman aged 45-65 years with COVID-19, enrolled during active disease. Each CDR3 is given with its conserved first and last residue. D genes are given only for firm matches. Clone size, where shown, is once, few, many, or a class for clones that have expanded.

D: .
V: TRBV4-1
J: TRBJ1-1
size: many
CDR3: CASSQAGTGNTEAFF
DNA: TGCGCCAGCAGCCAGGCTGGGACTGGGAACACTGAAGCTTTCTTT

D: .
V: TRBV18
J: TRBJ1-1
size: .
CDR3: CASFRGGRNTEAFF
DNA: TGTGCCAGCTTCCGCGGGGGAAGGAACACTGAAGCTTTCTTT

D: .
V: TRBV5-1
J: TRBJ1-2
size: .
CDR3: CASSDPGAPSYGYTF
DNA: TGCGCCAGCAGCGATCCAGGGGCCCCTTCTTATGGCTACACCTTC

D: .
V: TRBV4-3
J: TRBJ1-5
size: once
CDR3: CASSQDRGFLAPQHF
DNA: TGCGCCAGCAGCCAAGACCGAGGGTTCCTAGCGCCCCAGCATTTT

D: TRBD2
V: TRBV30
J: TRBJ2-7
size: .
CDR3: CAWGGGGEQYF
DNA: TGTGCCTGGGGTGGGGGGGGCGAGCAGTACTTC

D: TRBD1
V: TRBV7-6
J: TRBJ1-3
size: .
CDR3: CASSTLQGQGAGNTIYF
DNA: TGTGCCAGCAGCACTCTTCAAGGACAGGGGGCTGGAAACACCATATATTTT

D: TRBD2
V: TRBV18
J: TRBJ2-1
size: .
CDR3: CASSPLAGTKNEQFF
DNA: TGTGCCAGCTCACCTCTAGCGGGAACCAAAAATGAGCAGTTCTTC

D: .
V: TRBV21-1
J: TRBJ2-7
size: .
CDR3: CASSKGRQVDCEQYF
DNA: TGTGCCAGCAGCAAAGGGAGACAGGTTGATTGCGAGCAGTACTTC

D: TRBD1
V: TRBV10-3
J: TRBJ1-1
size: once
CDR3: CAISQLPPGQGASEAFF
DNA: TGTGCCATCAGTCAGCTACCCCCGGGACAGGGGGCGTCTGAAGCTTTCTTT

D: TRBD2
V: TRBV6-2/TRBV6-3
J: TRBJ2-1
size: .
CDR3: CASSLGAAGGDNEQFF
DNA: TGTGCCAGCAGCTTAGGGGCCGCGGGAGGGGACAATGAGCAGTTCTTC

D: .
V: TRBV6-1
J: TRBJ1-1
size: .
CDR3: CASSEVRGTEAFF
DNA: TGTGCCAGCAGTGAAGTCCGGGGAACTGAAGCTTTCTTT

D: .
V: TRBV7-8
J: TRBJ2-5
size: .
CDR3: CASSFEPFGTQYF
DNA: TGTGCCAGCAGCTTCGAACCGTTCGGGACCCAGTACTTC

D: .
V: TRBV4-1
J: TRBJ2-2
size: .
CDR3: CASSWTIGGSGELFF
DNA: TGCGCCAGCAGCTGGACGATTGGAGGATCCGGGGAGCTGTTTTTT

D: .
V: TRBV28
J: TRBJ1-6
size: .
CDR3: CASSSGQFGSPLHF
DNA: TGTGCCAGCAGTAGCGGACAGTTTGGGTCACCCCTCCACTTT

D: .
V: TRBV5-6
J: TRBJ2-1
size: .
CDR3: CASSSIVRGTGSYNEQFF
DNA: TGTGCCAGCAGCTCCATAGTCAGGGGGACTGGCTCCTACAATGAGCAGTTCTTC

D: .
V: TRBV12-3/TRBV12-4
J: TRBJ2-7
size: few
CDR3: CASSHSYEQYF
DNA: TGTGCCAGCAGTCACTCCTACGAGCAGTACTTC

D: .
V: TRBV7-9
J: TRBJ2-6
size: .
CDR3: CASSAEPGANVLTF
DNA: TGTGCCAGCAGCGCCGAGCCGGGGGCCAACGTCCTGACTTTC

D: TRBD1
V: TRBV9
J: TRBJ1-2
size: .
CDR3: CASSVDTGGEYYGYTF
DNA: TGTGCCAGCAGCGTAGACACAGGGGGCGAATACTATGGCTACACCTTC

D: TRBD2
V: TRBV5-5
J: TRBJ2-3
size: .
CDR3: CASSFTSGSTDTQYF
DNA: TGTGCCAGCAGCTTCACTAGCGGTTCCACAGATACGCAGTATTTT

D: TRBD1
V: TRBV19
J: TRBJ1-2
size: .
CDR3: CASTIAGDRGNYGYTF
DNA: TGTGCCAGTACCATTGCAGGGGACAGGGGCAACTATGGCTACACCTTC

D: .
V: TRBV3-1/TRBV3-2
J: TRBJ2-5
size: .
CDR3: CASGRREKPWYF
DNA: TGTGCCAGCGGAAGACGGGAAAAGCCCTGGTACTTC

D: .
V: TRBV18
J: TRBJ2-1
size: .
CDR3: CASSPPPGIYNEQFF
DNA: TGTGCCAGCTCACCACCTCCGGGGATCTACAATGAGCAGTTCTTC

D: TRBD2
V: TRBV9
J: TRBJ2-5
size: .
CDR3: CASSFLAGGPGETQYF
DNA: TGTGCCAGCAGCTTCCTAGCGGGAGGGCCAGGAGAGACCCAGTACTTC

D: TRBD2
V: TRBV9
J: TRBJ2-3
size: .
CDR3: CASSPRTRGSKTDTQYF
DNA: TGTGCCAGCAGCCCCCGGACACGCGGGAGTAAAACAGATACGCAGTATTTT

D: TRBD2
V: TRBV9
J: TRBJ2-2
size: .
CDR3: CASSAPRSGGNTGELFF
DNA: TGTGCCAGCAGCGCCCCCAGGAGCGGGGGGAACACCGGGGAGCTGTTTTTT

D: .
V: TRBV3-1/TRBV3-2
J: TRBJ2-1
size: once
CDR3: CASSLLANEQFF
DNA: TGTGCCAGCAGCCTCCTGGCCAATGAGCAGTTCTTC

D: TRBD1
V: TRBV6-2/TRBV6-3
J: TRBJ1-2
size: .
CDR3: CASSPKDRSWLRYGYTF
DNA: TGTGCCAGCAGTCCGAAGGACAGGTCCTGGCTTCGATATGGCTACACCTTC

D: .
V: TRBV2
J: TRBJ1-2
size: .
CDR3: CASTRDEGGYTF
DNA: TGTGCCAGCACACGGGATGAGGGCGGCTACACCTTC

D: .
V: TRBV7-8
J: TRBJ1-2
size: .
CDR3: CASRPYSGSANYGYTF
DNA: TGTGCCAGCAGACCATATTCGGGTAGTGCCAACTATGGCTACACCTTC

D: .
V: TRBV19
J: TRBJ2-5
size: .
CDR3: CASSSRGRGFGETQYF
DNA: TGTGCCAGTAGTAGTAGGGGAAGGGGGTTCGGAGAGACCCAGTACTTC

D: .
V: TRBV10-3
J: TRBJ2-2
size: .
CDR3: CAISESGSRAGELFF
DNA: TGTGCCATCAGTGAGTCCGGGTCCCGGGCCGGGGAGCTGTTTTTT

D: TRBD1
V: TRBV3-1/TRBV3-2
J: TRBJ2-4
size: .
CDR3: CASSLDRGRFQYF
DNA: TGTGCCAGCAGCCTGGACAGGGGGCGGTTTCAGTACTTC

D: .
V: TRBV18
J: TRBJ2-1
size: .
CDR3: CASSPPEFSPSNEQFF
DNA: TGTGCCAGCTCACCACCGGAGTTCAGCCCCTCCAATGAGCAGTTCTTC

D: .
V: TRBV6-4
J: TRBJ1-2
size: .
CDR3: CASSDREDGYTF
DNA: TGTGCCAGCAGTGACAGGGAGGATGGCTACACCTTC

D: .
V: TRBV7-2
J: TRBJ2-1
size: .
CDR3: CASSPTPAFLNEQFF
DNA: TGTGCCAGCAGCCCTACCCCTGCCTTTTTAAATGAGCAGTTCTTC

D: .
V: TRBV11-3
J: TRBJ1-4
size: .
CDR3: CASSSRNRWGGEKLFF
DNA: TGTGCCAGCAGCTCTCGGAACAGGTGGGGTGGGGAAAAACTGTTTTTT

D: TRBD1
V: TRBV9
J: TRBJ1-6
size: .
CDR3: CASSVGDRDSPLHF
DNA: TGTGCCAGCAGCGTAGGGGACAGGGATTCACCCCTCCACTTT

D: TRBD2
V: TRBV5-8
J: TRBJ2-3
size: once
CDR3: CASSPRLAQYGDTQYF
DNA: TGTGCCAGCAGCCCCCGACTAGCGCAGTACGGAGATACGCAGTATTTT

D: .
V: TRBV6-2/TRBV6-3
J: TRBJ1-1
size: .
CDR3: CASSRVGGKYTEAFF
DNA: TGTGCCAGCAGTCGAGTGGGGGGGAAGTACACTGAAGCTTTCTTT

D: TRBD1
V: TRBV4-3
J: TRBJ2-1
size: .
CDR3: CASSPAGTGARNEQFF
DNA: TGCGCCAGCAGCCCCGCCGGGACAGGGGCCCGCAATGAGCAGTTCTTC

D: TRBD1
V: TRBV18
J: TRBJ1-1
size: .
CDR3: CASSPDRIRTEAFF
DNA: TGTGCCAGCTCACCGGACAGGATCCGCACTGAAGCTTTCTTT

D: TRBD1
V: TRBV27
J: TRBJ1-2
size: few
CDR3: CASSPGQSYYGYTF
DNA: TGTGCCAGCAGTCCGGGACAGAGCTACTATGGCTACACCTTC

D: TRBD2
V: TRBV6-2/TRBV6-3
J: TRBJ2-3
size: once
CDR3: CASSYSLASGSRPSTDTQYF
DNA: TGTGCCAGCAGTTACAGTCTCGCTAGCGGGAGCCGACCGTCCACAGATACGCAGTATTTT

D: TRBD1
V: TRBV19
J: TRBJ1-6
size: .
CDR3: CASSLGQGGGGSPLHF
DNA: TGTGCCAGTAGTTTGGGACAGGGCGGAGGTGGTTCACCCCTCCACTTT

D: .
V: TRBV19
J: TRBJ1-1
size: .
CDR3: CASRTQGQYTEAFF
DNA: TGTGCCAGTCGGACTCAGGGGCAGTACACTGAAGCTTTCTTT

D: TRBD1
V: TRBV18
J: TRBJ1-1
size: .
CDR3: CASSPDRGMNTEAFF
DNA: TGTGCCAGCTCACCTGACAGGGGGATGAACACTGAAGCTTTCTTT